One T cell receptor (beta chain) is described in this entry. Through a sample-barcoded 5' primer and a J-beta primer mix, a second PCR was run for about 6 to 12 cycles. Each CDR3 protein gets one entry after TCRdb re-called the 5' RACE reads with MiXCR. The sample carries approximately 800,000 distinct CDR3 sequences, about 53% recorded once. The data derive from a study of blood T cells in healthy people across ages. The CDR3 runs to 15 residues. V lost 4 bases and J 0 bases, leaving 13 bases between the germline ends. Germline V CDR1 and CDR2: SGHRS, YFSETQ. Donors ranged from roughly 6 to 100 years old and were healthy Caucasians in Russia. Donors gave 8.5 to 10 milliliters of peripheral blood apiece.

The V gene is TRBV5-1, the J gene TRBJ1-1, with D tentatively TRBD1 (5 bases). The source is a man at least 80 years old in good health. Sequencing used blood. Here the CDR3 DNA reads TGCGCCAGCAGCCCGGGGACGGGGATGAACACTGAAGCTTTCTTT. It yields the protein CASSPGTGMNTEAFF.